These 6 T cell receptor beta chains originate from one sample sequenced in a study of cytotoxic CD8 clonotypes in ibrutinib-treated CLL. TCRdb's table, derived via immunoSEQ multiplex PCR, lists solely in-frame clones and lacks some. The sample shows approximately 300,000 clones, roughly 79% of them seen only once. The source was PBMCs, collected before ibrutinib treatment. The source of these receptors is a human donor with chronic lymphocytic leukemia.

The gene calls are TRBV7-8 and TRBJ2-7; 9 bases match TRBD2. This CDR3 region has 15 residues. Looked up from germline, CDR1 is SGHVS and CDR2 is FQNEAQ. Germline trimming cut 1 base from V and 2 bases from J; bases unmatched to any gene: 3. The CDR3 region is CASSLVAGAAYEQYF. In DNA, the CDR3 is TGTGCCAGCAGCTTAGTAGCGGGAGCAGCCTACGAGCAGTACTTC.

This clone was picked up one time. CDR3 in amino acids: CASSYSGVAAYGYTF. The CDR3 DNA follows: TGTGCCAGCAGTTACAGTGGCGTGGCTGCCTATGGCTACACCTTC. The rearrangement uses TRBV6-5 and TRBJ1-2; no reliable D call. With 2 bases removed from V and 4 bases from J, the gap between germline ends came to 14 bases. The CDR3 consists of 15 residues. Germline V CDR1 and CDR2: MNHEY, SVGAGI.

The genes are TRBV20-1 and TRBJ2-5; D gene ambiguous. Trimming stripped 6 bases from V and 8 bases from J, with 10 bases between. The CDR3 sequence is 10 residues long. Germline V CDR1 and CDR2: DFQATT, SNEGSKA (reference sequence). CDR3 coding DNA: TGCAGTGCGGGGATTGGAACCCAGTACTTC. Amino acids: CSAGIGTQYF.

The chain has TRBV30 and TRBJ1-1; D is undetermined. The germline V and J ends were trimmed by 0 bases and 0 bases, with 8 bases remaining between them. CDR3 length: 14 residues. CDR1 and CDR2 (germline): GTSNPN, SVGIG (reference sequence). The CDR3 loop reads CAWSVLGMNTEAFF. The CDR3 coding sequence is TGTGCCTGGAGTGTACTGGGGATGAACACTGAAGCTTTCTTT.

The gene calls are TRBV9 and TRBJ2-7, with 8 positions matching TRBD2. The J segment lost 6 bases and the V segment lost 4 bases, leaving 15 bases of the junction unmatched. CDR3 length equals 16 residues. Germline V gene data show CDR1 as SGDLS and CDR2 as YYNGEE. CDR3 in amino acids: CASSPRGSGNFREQYF. The CDR3 coding sequence is TGTGCCAGCAGCCCCCGAGGTAGCGGGAATTTTCGCGAGCAGTACTTC.

V is TRBV27 and J is TRBJ2-7; D uncertain. This CDR3 region has 14 residues. CDR1 and CDR2 from the germline V gene are MNHEY and SMNVEV (reference sequence). The V end was cut by 6 bases, the J end by 3 bases, with 15 bases between. CDR3 bases: TGTGCCAGCAGACCCCTAGACACAAACTACGAGCAGTACTTC. Translated, it gives CASRPLDTNYEQYF.